Following are 17 T cell receptor beta chains from one sample sequenced in a study of a mutant IDH1 vaccine in newly diagnosed glioma. Regarding time point: week 47, end of study. Vaccinated patients received 300 ug of mutant IDH1 20-mer peptide per dose, with topical imiquimod. These receptors lack a known antigen. The repertoire was sequenced with immunoSEQ multiplex PCR; TCRdb's copy has only in-frame clones and lacks some. The table includes more than 30,000 clones, 80% to 95% detected once. The sequenced sample was PBMCs, obtained from a glioma patient whose treatment included an IDH1 peptide vaccine. The receptors derive from a middle-aged woman with glioma.

The chain joins TRBV29-1 to TRBJ2-1; the D is unclear. Germline V gene data show CDR1 as SQVTM and CDR2 as ANQGSEA. This CDR3 has 12 residues. The ends were cut back, 2 bases at V and 6 bases at J, with 8 bases in the middle. CDR3 bases: TGCAGCGTTGAACGCGAGGTCAATGAGCAGTTCTTC. Translated: CSVEREVNEQFF.

As regards this clone: At one of its ends the junction is not consistent with the germline gene, which may arise from a read error. The chain is built from TRBV7-7 and TRBJ1-1, with D possibly being TRBD1 (5 bases). Germline V gene data show CDR1 as SSHAT and CDR2 as FNYEAQ (reference sequence). This CDR3 has 13 amino acids. CDR3 in DNA: TGTGCTAGCAGCCCGGACATGAACACTGAAGCTTTCTTT. As protein: CASSPDMNTEAFF.

The V and J genes are TRBV7-8 and TRBJ2-7; D assignment may be TRBD1 or TRBD2 (5 bases each). The germline gives CDR1 SGHVS, CDR2 FQNEAQ. Trimming stripped 6 bases from V and 6 bases from J, with 18 bases between. This CDR3 comprises 14 residues. CDR3 region: CASRPPRDGAEQYF. For the CDR3, the DNA is TGTGCCAGCAGACCCCCCCGGGACGGCGCCGAGCAGTACTTC.

V usage is TRBV9 and J usage is TRBJ2-7; D may be TRBD2 (5 bases). The germline V gene encodes CDR1 SGDLS and CDR2 YYNGEE. The CDR3 runs 14 residues. V was clipped by 4 bases and J by 0 bases, with 11 bases between them. CDR3 in DNA: TGTGCCAGCAGCCGGACGGGAACCTCCTACGAGCAGTACTTC. It encodes CASSRTGTSYEQYF.

The rearrangement uses TRBV5-1 and TRBJ1-1; 8 bases are shared with TRBD1. V lost 5 bases to trimming and J lost 5 bases; unmatched junction nucleotides: 11. From germline, CDR1 is SGHRS and CDR2 YFSETQ. The CDR3 totals 15 residues. CDR3 loop: CASRRSKTGETEAFF. CDR3 bases: TGCGCCAGCAGACGGAGCAAGACAGGGGAGACTGAAGCTTTCTTT.

V usage is TRBV7-9 and J usage is TRBJ2-5; 12 bases agree with TRBD2. This CDR3 is 16 amino acids long. V lost 5 bases, J lost 2 bases, and 6 bases stayed unmatched. Looked up from germline, CDR1 is SEHNR and CDR2 is FQNEAQ (reference sequence). The CDR3: CASSERTSGVQETQYF. CDR3 DNA sequence: TGTGCCAGCAGCGAGAGGACTAGCGGGGTGCAAGAGACCCAGTACTTC.

The V gene is TRBV6-5, the J gene TRBJ1-1, with a weak D call TRBD1 (6 bases). This CDR3 region has 14 residues. Germline V CDR1 and CDR2: MNHEY, SVGAGI. The germline V and J ends were trimmed by 7 bases and 6 bases, with 18 bases remaining between them. Here the CDR3 DNA reads TGTGCCAGCAACAACCAGGGGCCAGCCTCTGAAGCTTTCTTT. It encodes CASNNQGPASEAFF.

In nucleotides, the CDR3 is TGTGCCTGGACTGGGGACAGGGGAAACTATGGCTACACCTTC. This codes for CAWTGDRGNYGYTF. This sequence joins TRBV30 and TRBJ1-2; 10 nucleotides align to TRBD1. V shed 4 bases, J shed 2 bases, and the junction held 4 bases outside the gene matches. Germline V gene lookup returns CDR1 GTSNPN and CDR2 SVGIG (reference sequence). CDR3 size: 14 residues.

This clone turned up a few times. The chain recombines TRBV18 with TRBJ1-2; a weak D match, TRBD1 (5 bases). The CDR3 contains 16 residues. Germline lookup yields CDR1 KGHSH and CDR2 LQKENI. Between the trimmed V and J ends, which lost 0 bases and 8 bases, there was a span of 19 bases. CDR3 nucleotides: TGTGCCAGCTCACCACCGTGGGACGCAGGTTATCGGGGCTACACCTTC. The encoded protein is CASSPPWDAGYRGYTF.

As DNA, the CDR3 is TGTGCCTGGAGGCAGGCGGGAGGAGTCTACGAGCAGTACTTC. Its protein is CAWRQAGGVYEQYF. V and J are TRBV30 and TRBJ2-7, with 8 bases matching TRBD2. The CDR3 consists of 14 residues. The trim removed 3 bases at V and 3 bases at J, leaving 7 bases unmatched. The germline CDR1 and CDR2 sequences are GTSNPN and SVGIG (reference sequence). The whole variable domain, remainder taken from reference TRBV30 and TRBJ2-7, is SQTIHQWPATLVQPVGSPLSLECTVEGTSNPNLYWYRQAAGRGLQLLFYSVGIGQISSEVPQNLSASRPQDRQFILSSKKLLLSDSGFYLCAWRQAGGVYEQYFGPGTRLTVT.

This clone was counted once. The V and J genes are TRBV2 and TRBJ2-3; D may correspond to TRBD1 or TRBD2 (5 bases each). The CDR3 totals 14 residues. CDR1 is SNHLY, CDR2 FYNNEI, per germline. V was clipped by 3 bases and J by 2 bases, with 9 bases between them. The CDR3 reads CASSDGTFTDTQYF. The CDR3 DNA reads as TGTGCCAGCAGTGACGGGACCTTCACAGATACGCAGTATTTT.

The chain uses TRBV11-2 and TRBJ1-3, with a tentative D call TRBD1 (6 bases). CDR1 SGHAT and CDR2 FQNNGV come from the germline V gene. V was clipped by 5 bases and J by 2 bases, with 16 bases between them. This CDR3 has 16 residues. The DNA of the CDR3 is TGTGCCAGCAGCCGGAGACAGGATCGCACTGGAAACACCATATATTTT. Protein: CASSRRQDRTGNTIYF.

The chain employs TRBV7-9 and TRBJ1-2; maybe TRBD1 (6 bases). The CDR3 length is 15 residues. CDR1 and CDR2 from the germline V gene are SEHNR and FQNEAQ (reference sequence). V was shortened by 7 bases and J by 6 bases, with 21 bases between the two germline ends. The CDR3 DNA is TGTGCCAGCAACCTAGGGGGGGAAGGTCGAGATGGCTACACCTTC. Its translation is CASNLGGEGRDGYTF. Using reference TRBV7-9 and TRBJ1-2 for the parts outside the CDR3, the full variable domain is DTGVSQNPRHKITKRGQNVTFRCDPISEHNRLYWYRQTLGQGPEFLTYFQNEAQLEKSRLLSDRFSAERPKGSFSTLEIQRTEQGDSAMYLCASNLGGEGRDGYTFGSGTRLTVV.

This rearrangement joins TRBV4-1 to TRBJ2-2, with 8 bases fitting TRBD1. The germline V gene has CDR1 MGHRA and CDR2 YSYEKL. CDR3 length equals 18 residues. V trimming: 2 bases; J trimming: 4 bases; junction bases outside the gene matches: 12. The CDR3 DNA reads as TGCGCCAGCAGCCAACTACGAGGACAGGGTATGGGCACCGGGGAGCTGTTTTTT. As protein: CASSQLRGQGMGTGELFF.

This chain joins TRBV10-2 and TRBJ2-7, with unresolved D. With 3 bases removed from V and 4 bases from J, the gap between germline ends came to 16 bases. The CDR3 covers 15 residues. Per germline, CDR1 WSHSY and CDR2 SAAADI. CDR3 in amino acids: CASSEVMVGSYEQYF. The CDR3 DNA is TGCGCCAGCAGTGAAGTTATGGTGGGGTCATACGAGCAGTACTTC.

The chain is built from TRBV30 and TRBJ1-2; D might be TRBD1 (6 bases). CDR3 length equals 14 residues. V was shortened by 2 bases and J by 4 bases, with 14 bases between the two germline ends. Germline assignment: CDR1 GTSNPN and CDR2 SVGIG (reference sequence). CDR3 in DNA: TGTGCCTGGAGTTCCCCTGGACAGCGCTATGGCTACACCTTC. This translates into CAWSSPGQRYGYTF.

V usage is TRBV10-1 and J usage is TRBJ2-3; TRBD2 aligns across 12 bases. Trimming removed 3 bases from V and 6 bases from J; junction bases left unmatched: 7. Looked up from germline, CDR1 is WNHNN and CDR2 is SYGVQD (reference sequence). This CDR3 contains 16 residues. CDR3 amino acids: CASSESLAGGADTQYF. The CDR3 DNA reads TGCGCCAGCAGTGAATCACTAGCGGGAGGTGCGGATACGCAGTATTTT.